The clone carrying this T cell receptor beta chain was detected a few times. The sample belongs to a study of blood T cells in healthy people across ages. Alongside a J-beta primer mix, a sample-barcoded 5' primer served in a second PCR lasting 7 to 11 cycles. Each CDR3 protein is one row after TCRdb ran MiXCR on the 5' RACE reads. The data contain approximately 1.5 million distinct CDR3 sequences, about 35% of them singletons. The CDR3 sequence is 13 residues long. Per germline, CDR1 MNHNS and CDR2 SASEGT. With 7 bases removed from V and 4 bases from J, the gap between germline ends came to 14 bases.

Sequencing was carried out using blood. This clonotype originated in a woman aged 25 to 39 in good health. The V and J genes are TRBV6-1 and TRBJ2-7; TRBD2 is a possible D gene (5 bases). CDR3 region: CASNTGFGYEQYF. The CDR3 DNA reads TGTGCCAGCAATACGGGGTTCGGATACGAGCAGTACTTC.